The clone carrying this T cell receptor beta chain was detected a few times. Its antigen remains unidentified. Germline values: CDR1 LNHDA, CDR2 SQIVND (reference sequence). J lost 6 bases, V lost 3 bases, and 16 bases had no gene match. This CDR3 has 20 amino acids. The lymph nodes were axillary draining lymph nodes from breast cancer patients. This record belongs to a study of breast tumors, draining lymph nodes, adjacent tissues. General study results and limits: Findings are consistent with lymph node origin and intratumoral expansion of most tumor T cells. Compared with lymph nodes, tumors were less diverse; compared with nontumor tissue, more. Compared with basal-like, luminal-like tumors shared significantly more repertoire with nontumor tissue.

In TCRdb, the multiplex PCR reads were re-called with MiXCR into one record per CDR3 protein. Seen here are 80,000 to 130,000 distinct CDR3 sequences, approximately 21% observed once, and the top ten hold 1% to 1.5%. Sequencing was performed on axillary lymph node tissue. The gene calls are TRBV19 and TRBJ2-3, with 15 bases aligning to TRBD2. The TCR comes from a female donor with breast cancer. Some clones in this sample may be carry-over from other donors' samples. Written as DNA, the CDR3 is TGTGCCAGTAGTATCACGCATGTGGGACTAGCGGGAGGTGGGCCTGATACGCAGTATTTT. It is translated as CASSITHVGLAGGGPDTQYF.